This is a list of T cell receptor beta chains from one sample in a study of immune evolution from preneoplasia to lung adenocarcinoma. Sequenced by immunoSEQ multiplex PCR; TCRdb stores in-frame clones only, minus some. The sample has 2,500 to 3,000 clones, 80% to 90% seen once. Sequenced material: FFPE adjacent normal lung tissue. The receptors stem from a person aged 70 to 85 with lung adenocarcinoma. Each CDR3 is given with its conserved first and last residue. The order of the fields is V gene, clone size, D gene, J gene, CDR3 DNA, CDR3 protein. The D gene is left open where the match is weak. Some rows mark clone size as missing; the rest say once, few, many or name a class of expanded clone.

TRBV15	.	.	TRBJ1-2	TGTGCCACCAGCCCAGGGATAGGCTACACCTTC	CATSPGIGYTF
TRBV15	.	TRBD1	TRBJ2-1	TGTGCCACCAGCAGAGGGGACAGGGTCCCCAATGAGCAGTTCTTC	CATSRGDRVPNEQFF
TRBV6-1	.	.	TRBJ1-5	TGTGCCAGCAGTGCCTCCAGGGGCGACAATCAGCCCCAGCATTTT	CASSASRGDNQPQHF
TRBV18	.	.	TRBJ2-5	TGTGCCAGCTCACGCGGGGACCACCAAGAGACCCAGTACTTC	CASSRGDHQETQYF
TRBV4-1	.	TRBD2	TRBJ2-7	TGCGCCAGCAGCCAGAATCCCCAAGTTGGGGGGGGATACGATGTGCAGTACTTC	CASSQNPQVGGGYDVQYF
TRBV30	large	.	TRBJ1-5	TGTGCCTGGAAGTGGCGTCCTAATCAGCCCCAGCATTTT	CAWKWRPNQPQHF
TRBV27	once	.	TRBJ1-6	TGTGCCAGCAGTTTATCCAGACAGAATTCACCCCTCCACTTT	CASSLSRQNSPLHF
TRBV5-6	large	.	TRBJ2-2	TGTGCCAGCAGCTTAGGTAGTTACACCGGGGAGCTGTTTTTT	CASSLGSYTGELFF
TRBV29-1	.	TRBD1	TRBJ2-7	TGCAGCGTTGAAGATCGTATTGGGACAGGCTACGAGCAGTACTTC	CSVEDRIGTGYEQYF
TRBV28	.	.	TRBJ1-1	TGTGCCAGCAGCGAGGGGTCGAGGAACACTGAAGCTTTCTTT	CASSEGSRNTEAFF
TRBV14	.	TRBD1	TRBJ1-2	TGTGCCAGCAGCCACGGACAGGGCTCTGTCTATGGCTACACCTTC	CASSHGQGSVYGYTF